This T cell receptor beta chain was recorded in a study of PD-1 blockade in classical Hodgkin lymphoma. Regarding time point: cycle 4 day 1 (C4D1), after 5 to 7 weeks of nivolumab. All patients relapsed after autologous stem cell transplantation, and brentuximab vedotin exposure varied. Details on this clone: What it recognizes is unknown.

The CDR3 spans 15 residues. The V end lost 1 base, the J end lost 3 bases, and 12 bases lay between the germline ends. CDR1 is GTSNPN and CDR2 is SVGIG in the germline V gene (reference sequence). Overall study findings and caveats: Exclusion removed patients who began nivolumab under 1 year after ASCT. A reduction in baseline TCR diversity was reportedly seen in newly diagnosed patients relative to healthy donors. The study found that TCR diversity rose significantly by C4D1 in CD4+ but not CD8+ cells. Complete responders possessed baseline diversity comparable to newly diagnosed patients.

The method was immunoSEQ multiplex PCR; TCRdb's version includes in-frame clones alone and lacks a portion of them. The data hold 90,000 to 140,000 clones, with over 85% observed a single time. This sample comprised peripheral blood mononuclear cells (PBMCs), obtained before the fourth cycle of nivolumab. The chain recombines TRBV30 with TRBJ2-2; D might be TRBD2 (6 bases). The clonotype originates from a human donor with classical Hodgkin lymphoma. The CDR3 DNA sequence: TGTGCCTGGAGTGGCCAGGGAGGATACACCGGGGAGCTGTTTTTT. As protein: CAWSGQGGYTGELFF.